The T cell receptor (beta chain) under discussion was sequenced for a study of T cells expressing NK-cell markers. This CDR3 has 14 amino acids. Germline V gives CDR1 SQVTM, CDR2 ANQGSEA. TCRdb re-called the 5' RACE reads; one entry per CDR3 protein, DNA not given. The sample table includes 350,000 to 450,000 distinct CDR3 sequences. Sequencing was done on a sample of blood T cells: a sorted CD56 or NKG2C T cell subset, CD4+ or CD8+ T cells, or bulk PBMC T cells (not recorded which). The chain carries TRBV29-1 and TRBJ2-1; TCRdb's D call of TRBD1 is untestable without DNA. The sequence was obtained from a man aged 18-75 years in good health. The CDR3 sequence: CSVDGQGYYNEQFF.